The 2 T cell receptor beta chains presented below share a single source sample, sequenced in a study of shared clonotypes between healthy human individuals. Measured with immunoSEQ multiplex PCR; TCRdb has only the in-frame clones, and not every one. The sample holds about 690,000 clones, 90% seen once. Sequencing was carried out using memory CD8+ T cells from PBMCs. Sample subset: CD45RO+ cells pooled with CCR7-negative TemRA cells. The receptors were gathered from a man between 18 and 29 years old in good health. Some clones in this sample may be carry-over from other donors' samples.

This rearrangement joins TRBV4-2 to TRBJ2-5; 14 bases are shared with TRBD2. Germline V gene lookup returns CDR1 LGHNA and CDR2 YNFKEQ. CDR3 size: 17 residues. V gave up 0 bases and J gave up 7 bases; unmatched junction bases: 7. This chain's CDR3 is CASSQESGLAGEGTQYF. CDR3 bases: TGTGCCAGCAGCCAAGAGTCGGGACTAGCGGGGGAAGGGACCCAGTACTTC.

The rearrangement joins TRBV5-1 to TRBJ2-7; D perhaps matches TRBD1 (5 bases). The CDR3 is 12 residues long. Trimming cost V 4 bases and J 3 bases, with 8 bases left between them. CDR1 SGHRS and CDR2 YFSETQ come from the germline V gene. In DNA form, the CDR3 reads TGCGCCAGCAGCGTCGACAGCTACGAGCAGTACTTC. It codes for CASSVDSYEQYF.